This T cell receptor beta chain was identified during a study of blood T cell repertoires in COVID-19. Study-wide background: Both acute and convalescent COVID-19 samples were obtained from the United States, Italy and Spain. T cells, B-cell-depleted T cells, or PBMCs supplied cDNA or gDNA.

This table comes from immunoSEQ multiplex PCR, and its TCRdb copy is limited to in-frame clones, with some not included. The data show around 200,000 clones, roughly 89% seen once. Trimming removed 5 bases from V and 3 bases from J; junction bases left unmatched: 6. CDR3 size: 16 residues. CDR1 SGHTA and CDR2 FQGTGA come from the germline V gene. This clone was observed a single time. The receptor comes from a woman aged 18-29 years who had recovered from COVID-19. Source material: peripheral blood. The chain has TRBV7-3 and TRBJ2-1, with TRBD2 matching 11 bases. This CDR3 reads CASSDVGTSGYNEQFF. For the CDR3, the DNA is TGTGCCAGCAGCGACGTGGGGACTAGCGGCTACAATGAGCAGTTCTTC.